Following are 15 T cell receptor beta chains from one sample sequenced in a study of identical twins. TCRdb re-called the 5' RACE reads with MiXCR, one entry per CDR3 protein. The sample lists hundreds of thousands of distinct CDR3 sequences; 24% were seen once. This sample also belongs to another study, concerning T cells expressing NK-cell markers.

Sequences were obtained from CD4+ T cells sorted from blood. All receptors derive from a woman younger than 30 in good health.

This clonotype was detected a few times. J is TRBJ2-7 and V is TRBV5-1; 11 nucleotides align to TRBD1. Germline V CDR1 and CDR2: SGHRS, YFSETQ. The V gene end was trimmed by 4 bases and the J gene end by 5 bases; junction bases not matched to a gene: 5. The CDR3 extends over 14 amino acids. The CDR3 DNA reads as TGCGCCAGCAGCGTCGGGACAGGGGGAAACGAGCAGTACTTC. Its protein product is CASSVGTGGNEQYF.

The J gene is TRBJ1-2, the V gene TRBV5-1; the D gene is possibly TRBD1 (6 bases). Germline V gene lookup returns CDR1 SGHRS and CDR2 YFSETQ. CDR3 length: 15 residues. Trimming removed 0 bases at V and 4 bases at J, with 13 bases between. DNA of the CDR3: TGCGCCAGCAGCTTGGACGTGGGACACGGCTATGGCTACACCTTC. Its translation: CASSLDVGHGYGYTF. Drawing the rest from reference TRBV5-1 and TRBJ1-2, the complete variable domain is KAGVTQTPRYLIKTRGQQVTLSCSPISGHRSVSWYQQTPGQGLQFLFEYFSETQRNKGNFPGRFSGRQFSNSRSEMNVSTLELGDSALYLCASSLDVGHGYGYTFGSGTRLTVV.

This clonotype has only a few counts. The chain links TRBV6-5 to TRBJ2-1; 8 bases agree with TRBD1. J lost 6 bases, V lost 2 bases, and 3 bases had no gene match. The V gene's germline CDR1 is MNHEY and CDR2 SVGAGI. There are 14 residues in the CDR3. CDR3 amino acids: CASSYPGQGNEQFF. For the CDR3, the DNA is TGTGCCAGCAGTTACCCTGGACAGGGCAATGAGCAGTTCTTC.

This clonotype was counted between two and nine times. The rearrangement links TRBV7-2 to TRBJ2-5, with D perhaps matching TRBD1 (6 bases). This CDR3 has 15 residues. CDR1 SGHTA and CDR2 FQGNSA come from the germline V gene. Trimming removed 2 bases at V and 4 bases at J, with 14 bases between. CDR3 loop: CASSLQGSRVETQYF. The CDR3 nucleotides are TGTGCCAGCAGCTTACAGGGGAGTCGGGTAGAGACCCAGTACTTC.

The genes are TRBV9 and TRBJ2-5; D call uncertain. The V end lost 1 base, the J end lost 1 base, and 11 bases lay between the germline ends. The germline gives CDR1 SGDLS, CDR2 YYNGEE. The CDR3 has 15 amino acids. For the CDR3, the DNA is TGTGCCAGCAGCGTAATGGCGGACCTCCAAGAGACCCAGTACTTC. The encoded protein is CASSVMADLQETQYF. The variable domain in full, with the rest retrieved from reference TRBV9 and TRBJ2-5, is DSGVTQTPKHLITATGQRVTLRCSPRSGDLSVYWYQQSLDQGLQFLIQYYNGEERAKGNILERFSAQQFPDLHSELNLSSLELGDSALYFCASSVMADLQETQYFGPGTRLLVL.

The rearrangement uses TRBV9 and TRBJ2-3; the D gene could be TRBD1 or TRBD2 (6 bases each). V shed 4 bases and J shed 2 bases, with 14 bases lying between them. Per the germline V gene, CDR1 is SGDLS and CDR2 is YYNGEE. This CDR3 has 15 residues. CDR3 protein: CASSPGGGPTDTQYF. In nucleotides, the CDR3 is TGTGCCAGCAGCCCCGGGGGCGGGCCCACAGATACGCAGTATTTT. Supplemented by reference TRBV9 and TRBJ2-3, the full variable domain reads DSGVTQTPKHLITATGQRVTLRCSPRSGDLSVYWYQQSLDQGLQFLIQYYNGEERAKGNILERFSAQQFPDLHSELNLSSLELGDSALYFCASSPGGGPTDTQYFGPGTRLTVL.

This clonotype was detected many times. The rearrangement joins TRBV10-3 to TRBJ2-2, with D possibly being TRBD2 (5 bases). CDR1 is ENHRY, CDR2 SYGVKD, per germline. Between the trimmed V and J ends, which lost 2 bases and 2 bases, there was a span of 12 bases. There are 16 residues in the CDR3. The CDR3 sequence: CAISERAGFNTGELFF. Here the CDR3 DNA reads TGTGCCATCAGTGAGCGTGCGGGCTTTAACACCGGGGAGCTGTTTTTT.

The J gene is TRBJ2-5, the V gene TRBV11-2; TRBD2 might be the D (6 bases). The CDR3 is made up of 15 amino acids. Trimming stripped 5 bases from V and 5 bases from J, with 18 bases between. CDR1 is SGHAT and CDR2 is FQNNGV in the germline V gene. CDR3 loop: CASSPRGFYGETQYF. The CDR3 bases are TGTGCCAGCAGCCCCCGGGGGTTCTACGGGGAGACCCAGTACTTC.

The gene calls are TRBV29-1 and TRBJ2-3; no clear D. This CDR3 spans 13 amino acids. V lost 4 bases and J 1 base, leaving 9 bases between the germline ends. Germline V gives CDR1 SQVTM, CDR2 ANQGSEA. The CDR3 protein is CSVGHLGTDTQYF. For the CDR3, the DNA is TGCAGCGTTGGCCATTTGGGCACAGATACGCAGTATTTT.

V and J are TRBV15 and TRBJ1-5, with D maybe TRBD1 (5 bases). V lost 1 base to trimming and J lost 5 bases, with 12 bases between them. The CDR3 contains 15 residues. Germline CDR1 is LNHNV and CDR2 is YYDKDF (reference sequence). The CDR3 nucleotides are TGTGCCACCAGCAGAGGACTGCGGGGGGATCAGCCCCAGCATTTT. Its protein product is CATSRGLRGDQPQHF.

This clonotype was observed a handful of times. Its ends do not fully match the called genes, so a read error is possible. This chain uses TRBV29-1 with TRBJ2-1; 11 bases map to TRBD2. The germline V gene encodes CDR1 SQVTM and CDR2 ANQGSEA. The CDR3 sequence is 13 residues long. The CDR3 protein is CCVDSGRVGGQFF. In nucleotides, the CDR3 is TGCTGCGTTGATAGCGGGAGGGTAGGTGGGCAGTTCTTC.

The chain employs TRBV7-2 and TRBJ2-1; 8 positions match TRBD2. V dropped 1 base and J dropped 4; count of bases not matched to a gene: 9. The CDR3 is 17 amino acids. The germline CDR1 and CDR2 sequences are SGHTA and FQGNSA. For the CDR3, the DNA is TGTGCCAGCAGCTTAGGCGGGGTACTAGCGGCGTACAATGAGCAGTTCTTC. As protein: CASSLGGVLAAYNEQFF.

The CDR3 DNA is TGTGCCAGCAGCTTAGGTGGGGGGGGTAGTTTGACCCTCCACTTT. It specifies CASSLGGGGSLTLHF. This rearrangement joins TRBV7-8 to TRBJ1-6; a weak D match, TRBD1 (5 bases). The CDR3 runs to 15 residues. From germline, CDR1 is SGHVS and CDR2 FQNEAQ. V lost 1 base, J lost 14 bases, and 18 bases lay in between.

This clonotype was seen at least ten times. CDR3 DNA: TGCGCCAGCAGCGCGGGACTAGCGGTAGACAATGAGCAGTTCTTC. It yields the protein CASSAGLAVDNEQFF. J is TRBJ2-1 and V is TRBV5-1; TRBD2 matches 11 bases. Germline V CDR1 and CDR2: SGHRS, YFSETQ. V was pared by 4 bases and J by 5 bases, with 5 bases of the junction left unmatched. The CDR3 covers 15 residues.

This clonotype came up once. V gene TRBV5-6 combines with J gene TRBJ2-7, with TRBD2 matching over 7 bases. CDR1 is SGHDT, CDR2 YYEEEE, per germline. The junction had 17 bases not matched to a gene; V was cut back by 2 bases and J by 6 bases. There are 17 residues in the CDR3. CDR3 in DNA: TGTGCCAGCAGCTTCTACGGGGTTCTTGGCCCGGGGGGCGAGCAGTACTTC. Translation gives CASSFYGVLGPGGEQYF.